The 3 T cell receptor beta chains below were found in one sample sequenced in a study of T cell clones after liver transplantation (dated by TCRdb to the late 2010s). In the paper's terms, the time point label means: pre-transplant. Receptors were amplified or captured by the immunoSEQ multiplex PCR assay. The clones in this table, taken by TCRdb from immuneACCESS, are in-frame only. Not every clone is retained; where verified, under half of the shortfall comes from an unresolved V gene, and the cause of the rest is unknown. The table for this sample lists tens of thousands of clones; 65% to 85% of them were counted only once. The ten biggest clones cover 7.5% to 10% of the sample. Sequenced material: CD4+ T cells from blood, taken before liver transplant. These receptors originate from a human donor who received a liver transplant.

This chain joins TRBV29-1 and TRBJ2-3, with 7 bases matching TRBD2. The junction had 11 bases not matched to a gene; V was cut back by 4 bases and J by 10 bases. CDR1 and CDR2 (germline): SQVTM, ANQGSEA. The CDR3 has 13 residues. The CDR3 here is CSVASSGTTSQYF. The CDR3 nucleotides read TGCAGCGTTGCATCTAGCGGAACGACGTCGCAGTATTTT.

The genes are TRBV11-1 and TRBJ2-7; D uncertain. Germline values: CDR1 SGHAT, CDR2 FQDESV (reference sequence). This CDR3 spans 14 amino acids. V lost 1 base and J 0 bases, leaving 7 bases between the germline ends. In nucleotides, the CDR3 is TGTGCCAGCAGCTTAGGCCCCAACTCCTACGAGCAGTACTTC. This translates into CASSLGPNSYEQYF.

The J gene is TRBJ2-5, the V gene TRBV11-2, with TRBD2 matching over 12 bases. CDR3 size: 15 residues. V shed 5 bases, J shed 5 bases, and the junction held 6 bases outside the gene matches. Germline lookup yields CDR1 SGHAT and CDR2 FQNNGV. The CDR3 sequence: CASSDLAGGGETQYF. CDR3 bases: TGTGCCAGCAGCGATCTAGCGGGAGGGGGGGAGACCCAGTACTTC.